Each of the 13 T cell receptor beta chains below was sequenced from the same sample in a study of T cell responses to AZD1222 COVID-19 vaccine. The assay was immunoSEQ multiplex PCR, and TCRdb's table has in-frame clones only and misses some. Among some 150,000 clones listed, about nine tenths were seen once. Sequenced material: peripheral blood, taken 28 days after the second AZD1222 dose. The receptors shown here come from an adult who received the AZD1222 COVID-19 vaccine.

This clone has a single count. V gene TRBV9 combines with J gene TRBJ2-1, with D possibly being TRBD1 (5 bases). The length of the CDR3 is 15 residues. The germline CDR1 and CDR2 sequences are SGDLS and YYNGEE. V was pared by 0 bases and J by 2 bases, with 9 bases between. The CDR3: CASSVGGETYNEQFF. The CDR3 nucleotides read TGTGCCAGCAGCGTAGGGGGCGAAACCTACAATGAGCAGTTCTTC.

This chain joins TRBV30 and TRBJ2-1; no clear D. This CDR3 is 17 amino acids long. V was shortened by 0 bases and J by 3 bases, with 18 bases between the two germline ends. Looked up from germline, CDR1 is GTSNPN and CDR2 is SVGIG (reference sequence). Here the CDR3 reads CAWSVPKSGPDYNEQFF. The CDR3 DNA reads TGTGCCTGGAGTGTACCAAAGTCAGGACCGGACTACAATGAGCAGTTCTTC.

The V call is TRBV10-3, the J call TRBJ1-3; 7 bases fit TRBD1. In germline, CDR1 is ENHRY, CDR2 SYGVKD. The V segment lost 10 bases and the J segment 0 bases; nucleotides outside the gene matches: 12. The CDR3 contains 16 residues. CDR3 nucleotides: TGTGCCAGCCGGGACAGCTTACTCAACTCTGGAAACACCATATATTTT. Its translation is CASRDSLLNSGNTIYF.

V and J are TRBV19 and TRBJ2-5; no reliable D call. This CDR3 contains 13 residues. V was clipped by 6 bases and J by 3 bases, with 11 bases between them. The V gene's germline CDR1 is LNHDA and CDR2 SQIVND (reference sequence). The CDR3 region is CASSLWTEETQYF. In DNA form, the CDR3 reads TGTGCCAGTAGCCTTTGGACGGAAGAGACCCAGTACTTC. Supplemented by reference TRBV19 and TRBJ2-5, the full variable domain reads DGGITQSPKYLFRKEGQNVTLSCEQNLNHDAMYWYRQDPGQGLRLIYYSQIVNDFQKGDIAEGYSVSREKKESFPLTVTSAQKNPTAFYLCASSLWTEETQYFGPGTRLLVL.

CDR3 DNA: TGTGCCAGCAGCTACTTACAGGGCCCCTCCTACGAGCAGTACTTC. Protein: CASSYLQGPSYEQYF. J is TRBJ2-7 and V is TRBV7-8; tentatively, D is TRBD1 (6 bases). Trimming shortened V by 4 bases and J by 0 bases, and 13 bases separated the two germline ends. The CDR3 loop spans 15 amino acids. Germline CDR1 reads SGHVS; CDR2 reads FQNEAQ. The full variable domain, its missing parts supplied by reference TRBV7-8 and TRBJ2-7, is GAGVSQSPRYKVAKRGQDVALRCDPISGHVSLFWYQQALGQGPEFLTYFQNEAQLDKSGLPSDRFFAERPEGSVSTLKIQRTQQEDSAVYLCASSYLQGPSYEQYFGPGTRLTVT.

The V and J genes are TRBV19 and TRBJ2-7, with TRBD1 as a possible D gene (6 bases). The CDR3 sequence is 17 residues long. V was pared by 3 bases and J by 0 bases, with 18 bases between. Looked up from germline, CDR1 is LNHDA and CDR2 is SQIVND (reference sequence). In DNA form, the CDR3 reads TGTGCCAGTAGTATGCAGGGACACGGCCTAAGCTCCTACGAGCAGTACTTC. It encodes CASSMQGHGLSSYEQYF.

The genes are TRBV28 and TRBJ1-5, with 9 bases that match TRBD1. V lost 3 bases to trimming and J lost 6 bases; unmatched junction nucleotides: 3. CDR1 is MDHEN, CDR2 SYDVKM, per germline. CDR3 size: 14 residues. This CDR3 reads CASSLGQGGQPQHF. DNA of the CDR3: TGTGCCAGCAGTTTGGGACAGGGAGGTCAGCCCCAGCATTTT.

This clone was observed a few times. The chain recombines TRBV30 with TRBJ1-5, with 9 bases matching TRBD1. The V and J ends lost 2 bases and 4 bases, in that order; junction bases with no gene match: 9. CDR3 length: 16 amino acids. CDR1 is GTSNPN, CDR2 SVGIG, per germline (reference sequence). CDR3 sequence: CAWSSSDRGFNQPQHF. CDR3 sequence (DNA): TGTGCCTGGAGTTCGTCTGACAGGGGGTTTAATCAGCCCCAGCATTTT.

V gene TRBV6-5 combines with J gene TRBJ1-2; D call uncertain. The V end lost 0 bases, the J end lost 6 bases, and 8 bases lay between the germline ends. Germline V gene data show CDR1 as MNHEY and CDR2 as SVGAGI. The CDR3 covers 13 residues. The CDR3 region is CASSYSGLDGYTF. CDR3 in DNA: TGTGCCAGCAGTTACTCGGGGTTGGATGGCTACACCTTC.

Notes on this clone: A junction end diverges from the germline sequence, so it may reflect a read error. The CDR3 coding sequence is TGCGCCAGCACTGAGACAGGGAGGTCCACTGAAGCTTTCTTT. This translates into CASTETGRSTEAFF. The rearrangement links TRBV10-2 to TRBJ1-1, with 7 bases matching TRBD1. Germline-derived CDR1 and CDR2 are WSHSY and SAAADI. The CDR3 is 14 amino acids.

This clone was counted once. The chain links TRBV3-1 (or the pseudogene TRBV3-2) to TRBJ2-3; D unresolved. This CDR3 region has 13 residues. Germline lookup yields CDR1 LGHDT and CDR2 YNNKEL (reference sequence). Deletions cut 0 bases from V and 2 bases from J, with 3 bases between. In DNA form, the CDR3 reads TGTGCCAGCAGCCAAGAGGACACAGATACGCAGTATTTT. Protein: CASSQEDTDTQYF.

Only a few counts were recorded for this clone. The rearrangement joins TRBV7-9 to TRBJ2-7; D may be TRBD2 (5 bases). Germline lookup yields CDR1 SEHNR and CDR2 FQNEAQ (reference sequence). The CDR3 is 13 residues long. V was clipped by 5 bases and J by 0 bases, with 8 bases between them. This CDR3 reads CASSLRGSYEQYF. In nucleotides, the CDR3 is TGTGCCAGCAGCCTTCGGGGCTCCTACGAGCAGTACTTC.

The rearrangement joins TRBV30 to TRBJ2-1; D is possibly TRBD2 (6 bases). Deletions cut 3 bases from V and 7 bases from J, with 10 bases between. Germline CDR1 GTSNPN, CDR2 SVGIG (reference sequence). The length of the CDR3 is 12 residues. CDR3 loop: CAWSPGTNEQFF. The CDR3 DNA reads TGTGCCTGGAGCCCGGGGACTAATGAGCAGTTCTTC.